Below are 25 T cell receptor beta chains sequenced from a single sample in a study of PD-1 blockade in classical Hodgkin lymphoma (dated by TCRdb to the early 2020s). What this sample's time point label stands for: cycle 2 day 1 (C2D1) of nivolumab. Every trial patient had relapsed after autologous stem cell transplantation, and cohorts A, B and C differed in prior brentuximab vedotin exposure. Library prep was done by the immunoSEQ multiplex PCR assay. Imported from immuneACCESS, the table was reduced by TCRdb to in-frame sequences with V and J called. These copies leave out some clones; in studies compared against another copy, an unresolved V gene accounts for under half, and the cause of the remainder is not known. This sample comprises several thousand clones, 66% of them detected only once. 9.5% of the sample is in the top ten clones. The sample consisted of peripheral blood mononuclear cells (PBMCs), taken before the second cycle of nivolumab. These receptor sequences come from a human donor with classical Hodgkin lymphoma.

This clone was detected a few times. This chain joins TRBV4-2 and TRBJ2-7; 15 positions match TRBD2. CDR3 length equals 15 residues. V lost 5 bases, J lost 6 bases, and 5 bases stayed unmatched. Germline CDR1 reads LGHNA; CDR2 reads YNFKEQ. CDR3 DNA sequence: TGTGCCAGCAGCGGACTAGCGGGAGGGCCGGTCGAGCAGTACTTC. Its protein product is CASSGLAGGPVEQYF.

The gene calls are TRBV30 and TRBJ2-1; D remains unclear. The CDR3 spans 10 residues. V was cut by 1 base and J by 12 bases, with 7 bases left in between. CDR1 is GTSNPN and CDR2 is SVGIG in the germline V gene (reference sequence). The CDR3 DNA reads TGTGCCTGGAGTGCCAAGCGGCAGTTCTTC. Residues: CAWSAKRQFF.

About this clone itself: The junction does not match germline at one end; this may be a read error. The gene calls are TRBV4-2 and TRBJ1-5; D remains ambiguous. The CDR3 has 15 amino acids. CDR1 and CDR2 from the germline V gene are LGHNA and YNFKEQ. This chain's CDR3 is CASSQDRRGNQPQHF. The CDR3 nucleotides are TGTGCCAGCAGCCAAGACCGGCGAGGGAATCAGCCCCAACATTTT.

The chain recombines TRBV10-3 with TRBJ2-7; 11 positions match TRBD1. Trimming removed 6 bases from V and 12 bases from J; junction bases left unmatched: 4. The CDR3 extends over 11 amino acids. The germline V gene has CDR1 ENHRY and CDR2 SYGVKD. The CDR3, as DNA: TGTGCCATCAGCTCGGGACAGGGGGGGTACTTC. Residues: CAISSGQGGYF.

The genes are TRBV29-1 and TRBJ2-7, with 8 bases identical to TRBD1. CDR1 is SQVTM and CDR2 is ANQGSEA in the germline V gene. The CDR3 runs 13 residues. V shed 2 bases, J shed 6 bases, and the junction held 6 bases outside the gene matches. The CDR3 loop is CSVERAGGREQYF. The CDR3 DNA follows: TGCAGCGTTGAACGGGCAGGGGGCCGCGAGCAGTACTTC.

V gene TRBV4-2 combines with J gene TRBJ1-5; D perhaps matches TRBD1 (6 bases). The CDR3 is 18 amino acids. Germline assignment: CDR1 LGHNA and CDR2 YNFKEQ. Trimming removed 1 base at V and 2 bases at J, with 18 bases between. CDR3: CASSQGDPGRGGNQPQHF. CDR3 DNA sequence: TGTGCCAGCAGCCAAGGGGACCCCGGCAGGGGCGGCAATCAGCCCCAGCATTTT.

The chain has TRBV5-4 and TRBJ2-7; 10 nucleotides agree with TRBD2. Germline values: CDR1 SGHNT, CDR2 YYREEE (reference sequence). The CDR3 contains 14 residues. After removal of 4 bases from V and 4 bases from J, the junction contained 5 bases not matched to a gene. The CDR3 spells CASSSQLAGYEQYF. The CDR3 bases are TGTGCCAGCAGCAGTCAACTAGCGGGGTACGAGCAGTACTTC.

The V call is TRBV7-6, the J call TRBJ2-1; D is perhaps TRBD1 (6 bases). Germline CDR1 SGHVS, CDR2 FNYEAQ. The CDR3 is 13 residues long. Trimming left V 4 bases short and J 8 bases short, with 12 bases between. Here the CDR3 reads CASSWTGGDEQFF. The CDR3 nucleotides are TGTGCCAGCAGCTGGACTGGGGGCGATGAGCAGTTCTTC.

This clone was observed once. The chain employs TRBV7-2 and TRBJ2-7; the D is unclear. CDR1 is SGHTA, CDR2 FQGNSA, per germline. The CDR3 loop spans 12 amino acids. Trimming took 0 bases from V and 6 from J, leaving 6 bases between them. The CDR3 is CASSLALGEQYF. CDR3 coding DNA: TGTGCCAGCAGCTTAGCCTTGGGCGAGCAGTACTTC.

This clone occurred a few times. The V gene is TRBV7-2, the J gene TRBJ2-7, with 7 nucleotides matching TRBD2. The CDR3 loop spans 14 amino acids. Trimming removed 1 base from V and 6 bases from J; junction bases left unmatched: 6. Per germline, CDR1 SGHTA and CDR2 FQGNSA. The CDR3 is CASSLVGGRGEQYF. The CDR3 DNA sequence: TGTGCCAGCAGCTTAGTGGGCGGGAGAGGCGAGCAGTACTTC.

This chain uses TRBV19 with TRBJ1-2, with D possibly being TRBD1 (6 bases). Looked up from germline, CDR1 is LNHDA and CDR2 is SQIVND (reference sequence). Trimming took off 3 bases at V and 4 bases at J, with 24 bases between the two ends. The CDR3 totals 18 residues. CDR3 DNA: TGTGCCAGTAGTATGAAGGTTGGGCAGGGGACCTCTCGCTATGGCTACACCTTC. Encoded protein: CASSMKVGQGTSRYGYTF.

V usage is TRBV7-9 and J usage is TRBJ1-2; D not certain. V was pared by 1 base and J by 5 bases, with 17 bases between. Germline CDR1 reads SEHNR; CDR2 reads FQNEAQ (reference sequence). CDR3 length: 16 amino acids. The CDR3 DNA follows: TGTGCCAGCAGCTTAGTCCTCGGACCGGGTGAATATGGCTACACCTTC. It encodes CASSLVLGPGEYGYTF.

This chain connects TRBV4-1 to TRBJ1-5, with D hard to call. Germline V CDR1 and CDR2: MGHRA, YSYEKL. The CDR3 is 13 residues long. The germline V and J ends were trimmed by 0 bases and 15 bases, with 15 bases remaining between them. For the CDR3, the DNA is TGCGCCAGCAGCCAAGAAGAGAGCACGCCCAGGCATTTT. It is translated as CASSQEESTPRHF.

The chain is built from TRBV19 and TRBJ2-2; no definite D call. Trimming removed 7 bases at V and 4 bases at J, with 16 bases between. Looked up from germline, CDR1 is LNHDA and CDR2 is SQIVND (reference sequence). This CDR3 comprises 15 residues. The CDR3 DNA sequence: TGTGCCAGTACCCCAGGCGGTGTAACCACCGGGGAGCTGTTTTTT. Its protein is CASTPGGVTTGELFF.

This clone has only a few counts. The chain is built from TRBV7-9 and TRBJ2-2; 9 bases align to TRBD1. J was trimmed by 5 bases and V by 5 bases; bases with no gene match: 6. CDR1 is SEHNR and CDR2 is FQNEAQ in the germline V gene (reference sequence). This CDR3 has 15 residues. CDR3 protein: CASSRDRAMTGELFF. DNA for the CDR3: TGTGCCAGCAGCAGGGACAGGGCGATGACCGGGGAGCTGTTTTTT.

This clone was recorded a few times. The CDR3 nucleotides are TGTGCCAGCAGAACTGTTAAAAGCTCCTACAATGAGCAGTTCTTC. This sequence encodes CASRTVKSSYNEQFF. This chain joins TRBV5-8 and TRBJ2-1; D uncertain. V lost 5 bases and J lost 0, with 12 bases in between. The CDR3 contains 15 residues. CDR1 and CDR2 (germline): SGHTS, YDEGEE.

The chain combines TRBV6-6 with TRBJ2-1; 8 bases align to TRBD2. The V and J ends lost 6 bases and 5 bases, in that order; junction bases with no gene match: 9. Germline CDR1 reads MNHNY; CDR2 reads SVGAGI (reference sequence). There are 15 residues in the CDR3. CDR3 loop: CASSRRLANDNEQFF. The CDR3 bases are TGTGCCAGCAGCCGCCGACTAGCGAATGACAATGAGCAGTTCTTC.

The chain joins TRBV5-4 to TRBJ2-7; unclear D gene. CDR3 length: 14 residues. CDR1 and CDR2 from the germline V gene are SGHNT and YYREEE (reference sequence). Trimming pared 0 bases from V and 7 bases from J, leaving 14 bases between. CDR3 residues: CASSLAGLHGEQYF. CDR3 sequence (DNA): TGTGCCAGCAGCTTGGCGGGCCTCCACGGAGAGCAGTACTTC.

This sequence joins TRBV7-2 and TRBJ1-1, with D hard to call. This CDR3 is built from 13 residues. Trimming removed 2 bases from V and 1 base from J, with 5 bases in between. CDR1 is SGHTA and CDR2 is FQGNSA in the germline V gene. The CDR3 region is CASSLRQNTEAFF. The CDR3 coding sequence is TGTGCCAGCAGCTTAAGACAGAACACTGAAGCTTTCTTT. Looking up the rest from reference TRBV7-2 and TRBJ1-1 gives the full variable domain: GAGVSQSPSNKVTEKGKDVELRCDPISGHTALYWYRQSLGQGLEFLIYFQGNSAPDKSGLPSDRFSAERTGGSVSTLTIQRTQQEDSAVYLCASSLRQNTEAFFGQGTRLTVV.

This clone was seen only a few times. The V gene is TRBV7-2, the J gene TRBJ2-7, with 8 bases identical to TRBD1. The CDR3 has 16 amino acids. Germline values: CDR1 SGHTA, CDR2 FQGNSA. V shed 0 bases and J 2 bases; nucleotides not matched to a gene: 6. CDR3 nucleotide sequence: TGTGCCAGCAGCTTAGCGAGGACAGGGTGGACCTACGAGCAGTACTTC. Protein: CASSLARTGWTYEQYF.

The chain carries TRBV5-3 and TRBJ1-2; the D is unclear. TRBV5-3 is an ORF, with its function uncertain. The CDR3 is 13 residues long. V was shortened by 8 bases and J by 4 bases, with 15 bases between the two germline ends. CDR3 sequence: CASTFPGGYGYTF. The CDR3 nucleotides are TGTGCCAGCACATTTCCGGGAGGCTATGGCTACACCTTC.

V gene TRBV7-8 combines with J gene TRBJ1-2; maybe TRBD1 (6 bases). Germline assignment: CDR1 SGHVS and CDR2 FQNEAQ. Trimming cost V 1 base and J 7 bases, with 16 bases left between them. This CDR3 has 15 residues. This chain's CDR3 is CASSLGRGAAGGYTF. The CDR3 DNA reads as TGTGCCAGCAGCTTAGGTCGGGGGGCCGCGGGTGGCTACACCTTC.

This clone occurred once. The chain employs TRBV11-3 and TRBJ2-7; D uncertain. This CDR3 has 13 residues. Trimming stripped 2 bases from V and 7 bases from J, with 12 bases between. Germline CDR1 is SGHNT and CDR2 is YENEEA. In DNA, the CDR3 is TGTGCCAGCAGCTTAAACTCACATGGGGAGCAGTACTTC. The encoded protein is CASSLNSHGEQYF.

V gene TRBV10-2 combines with J gene TRBJ1-3; D unresolved. V lost 6 bases to trimming and J lost 3 bases, with 15 bases between them. The CDR3 is made up of 15 amino acids. Germline V CDR1 and CDR2: WSHSY, SAAADI. The CDR3 DNA reads TGCGCCAGCAGGTCGGTGGGAACCGGTGGAAACACCATATATTTT. Amino acid sequence: CASRSVGTGGNTIYF.

The CDR3 loop is CASTPTSGRGNEQFF. The CDR3 coding sequence is TGTGCCAGCACCCCAACTAGCGGGAGGGGAAATGAGCAGTTCTTC. The V and J genes are TRBV9 and TRBJ2-1; TRBD2 matches 13 bases. Germline V gene lookup returns CDR1 SGDLS and CDR2 YYNGEE. V shed 6 bases, J shed 7 bases, and the junction held 7 bases outside the gene matches. The CDR3 is 15 residues long. Supplemented by reference TRBV9 and TRBJ2-1, the full variable domain reads DSGVTQTPKHLITATGQRVTLRCSPRSGDLSVYWYQQSLDQGLQFLIQYYNGEERAKGNILERFSAQQFPDLHSELNLSSLELGDSALYFCASTPTSGRGNEQFFGPGTRLTVL.